The 20 T cell receptor beta chains below were found in one sample sequenced in a study of early T cells in non-severe SARS-CoV-2 infection. TCRdb itself ran the 5' RACE reads through MiXCR, one entry per CDR3 protein. This table has 38,000 or so distinct CDR3 sequences, 3.5% to 5% appearing once. Sequencing was performed on whole blood. These receptors all stem from an adult who was a healthcare worker with PCR-confirmed SARS-CoV-2 infection or an uninfected control (not recorded which).

This clonotype is labeled as medium-sized. The chain joins TRBV7-9 to TRBJ1-2; D ambiguous. The germline V and J ends were trimmed by 4 bases and 8 bases, with 14 bases remaining between them. Germline V gene sequence: CDR1 SEHNR, CDR2 FQNEAQ (reference sequence). This CDR3 has 13 residues. The CDR3 sequence is CASSSSSVPGYTF. The CDR3 DNA reads TGTGCCAGCAGCTCCTCAAGTGTCCCGGGCTACACCTTC.

This clonotype was observed at least ten times. The V and J genes are TRBV12-3 or TRBV12-4 and TRBJ1-1; 9 nucleotides agree with TRBD1. The CDR3 sequence is 14 residues long. J was trimmed by 4 bases and V by 6 bases; bases with no gene match: 6. The CDR3 bases are TGTGCCAGCAGCCAAACAGGGGGCGGCACTGAAGCTTTCTTT. Protein sequence: CASSQTGGGTEAFF.

This clonotype was seen many times. The chain couples TRBV4-1 to TRBJ1-2, with 9 bases lining up with TRBD1. CDR3 length: 15 residues. Unmatched junction bases numbered 6, after V lost 3 bases and J lost 4 bases. The germline gives CDR1 MGHRA, CDR2 YSYEKL. The CDR3: CASSQNRGLSYGYTF. The CDR3 nucleotides read TGCGCCAGCAGCCAGAACAGGGGGCTAAGCTATGGCTACACCTTC.

This clonotype was picked up many times. The chain recombines TRBV30 with TRBJ1-1; D ambiguous. There are 13 residues in the CDR3. V was clipped by 4 bases and J by 0 bases, with 9 bases between them. Germline V gene data show CDR1 as GTSNPN and CDR2 as SVGIG (reference sequence). The CDR3 DNA is TGTGCCTGGACGGGAGATATGAACACTGAAGCTTTCTTT. It is translated as CAWTGDMNTEAFF.

Ten or more counts support this clonotype. V usage is TRBV12-3 or TRBV12-4 and J usage is TRBJ2-1, with a weak D call TRBD1 (6 bases). Deletions cut 5 bases from V and 4 bases from J, with 24 bases between. The CDR3 runs to 18 residues. The CDR3 nucleotides are TGTGCCAGCAGTCGATACAGGGAGCCAAGACCCGATTACAATGAGCAGTTCTTC. It yields the protein CASSRYREPRPDYNEQFF.

This clonotype was seen a handful of times. The chain uses TRBV7-3 and TRBJ2-2; 7 positions agree with TRBD2. Germline lookup yields CDR1 SGHTA and CDR2 FQGTGA. J lost 0 bases, V lost 3 bases, and 1 base had no gene match. The CDR3 runs to 15 residues. CDR3 residues: CASSFAGANTGELFF. For the CDR3, the DNA is TGTGCCAGCAGCTTTGCGGGGGCGAACACCGGGGAGCTGTTTTTT.

This clonotype was recorded many times. This sequence joins TRBV7-9 and TRBJ1-6; D might be TRBD1 (6 bases). The V gene lost 3 bases and the J gene lost 10 bases, with 16 bases spanning the gap. This CDR3 is built from 15 residues. Germline assignment: CDR1 SEHNR and CDR2 FQNEAQ (reference sequence). The CDR3 region is CASSFYRAGGSPLHF. DNA of the CDR3: TGTGCCAGCAGCTTTTACAGGGCTGGAGGATCACCCCTCCACTTT.

The sample holds many counts of this clonotype. This chain uses TRBV12-3 or TRBV12-4 with TRBJ2-7; perhaps TRBD1 as D (5 bases). The CDR3 contains 13 residues. Trimming removed 6 bases at V and 7 bases at J, with 16 bases between. The chain's CDR3 is CASRATTGWEQYF. The CDR3 DNA follows: TGTGCCAGCAGAGCGACCACAGGTTGGGAGCAGTACTTC.

This clonotype occurred many times. This chain's CDR3 is CASSLGTVPHGYTF. In DNA form, the CDR3 reads TGTGCCAGCAGCTTAGGGACAGTTCCCCATGGCTACACCTTC. The chain couples TRBV7-9 to TRBJ1-2; D is perhaps TRBD1 (6 bases). CDR1 and CDR2 from the germline V gene are SEHNR and FQNEAQ (reference sequence). Trimming removed 1 base from V and 6 bases from J, with 12 bases in between. This CDR3 is built from 14 residues.

Concerning this clonotype itself: Mismatch with germline at one junction end may stem from a read error. The rearrangement links TRBV27 to TRBJ2-1; D is unresolved. This CDR3 contains 14 residues. CDR1 and CDR2 from the germline V gene are MNHEY and SMNVEV (reference sequence). In DNA form, the CDR3 reads TGTGCCAGCAGTTTATGGGTTTCCTCCAATGAGCAGTTCTTC. It is translated as CASSLWVSSNEQFF.

This chain connects TRBV12-3 or TRBV12-4 to TRBJ1-1; D not certain. This CDR3 comprises 13 residues. The ends were cut back, 6 bases at V and 8 bases at J, with 16 bases in the middle. CDR3 nucleotides: TGTGCCAGCAGCCGGCCCCCCCTAACCGAAGCTTTCTTT. Translation: CASSRPPLTEAFF.

This clonotype was observed many times. The chain uses TRBV11-2 and TRBJ2-5; possibly TRBD2 for D (5 bases). The CDR3 runs to 13 residues. In germline, CDR1 is SGHAT, CDR2 FQNNGV. Trimming removed 5 bases from V and 5 bases from J, with 12 bases in between. CDR3 bases: TGTGCCAGCAGCCCGACTAATCGGGAGACCCAGTACTTC. Protein: CASSPTNRETQYF.

This clonotype was counted a few times. The chain couples TRBV7-3 to TRBJ2-1; TRBD1 or TRBD2 may be the D gene (7 bases each). This CDR3 spans 15 amino acids. CDR1 and CDR2 from the germline V gene are SGHTA and FQGTGA. Trimming removed 5 bases from V and 3 bases from J, with 14 bases in between. The CDR3 region is CASSPGGQSYNEQFF. The CDR3, as DNA: TGTGCCAGCAGCCCGGGGGGACAGAGCTACAATGAGCAGTTCTTC.

The chain is built from TRBV27 and TRBJ2-3, with TRBD2 matching over 11 bases. Germline CDR1 is MNHEY and CDR2 is SMNVEV (reference sequence). V was clipped by 8 bases and J by 5 bases; unmatched bases: 9. The CDR3 sequence is 15 residues long. The CDR3, as DNA: TGTGCCAGCGGGCCGGTAGCGGGGGGGCAAGATACGCAGTATTTT. Translated, it gives CASGPVAGGQDTQYF.

The V gene is TRBV4-1, the J gene TRBJ2-2, with D maybe TRBD1 (5 bases). Germline CDR1 MGHRA, CDR2 YSYEKL. With 3 bases removed from V and 7 bases from J, the gap between germline ends came to 18 bases. CDR3 length: 16 residues. DNA of the CDR3: TGCGCCAGCAGCCAGGATAACAGGTTTCCTCACGGGGAGCTGTTTTTT. Protein product: CASSQDNRFPHGELFF.

This clonotype has at least ten counts. The chain combines TRBV7-2 with TRBJ2-7; 7 positions match TRBD2. The CDR3 runs to 13 residues. The trim removed 4 bases at V and 6 bases at J, leaving 6 bases unmatched. The germline V gene has CDR1 SGHTA and CDR2 FQGNSA. This CDR3 is CASSSAGIGEQYF. The CDR3 bases are TGTGCCAGCAGCTCAGCGGGGATCGGCGAGCAGTACTTC.

This rearrangement joins TRBV7-2 to TRBJ2-7; D gene uncertain. The CDR3 has 11 amino acids. The V gene's germline CDR1 is SGHTA and CDR2 FQGNSA. Trimming left V 2 bases short and J 5 bases short, with 4 bases between. The CDR3 loop reads CASSLLDEQYF. CDR3 DNA: TGTGCCAGCAGCTTACTCGACGAGCAGTACTTC.

This clonotype was recorded at least ten times. The chain links TRBV7-6 to TRBJ2-2; D uncertain. Trimming took off 3 bases at V and 0 bases at J, with 8 bases between the two ends. This CDR3 spans 15 amino acids. Germline V gene lookup returns CDR1 SGHVS and CDR2 FNYEAQ. DNA for the CDR3: TGTGCCAGCAGCTTGGAGAGTCCGAACACCGGGGAGCTGTTTTTT. Amino acids: CASSLESPNTGELFF. Full variable domain (outside the CDR3, taken from reference TRBV7-6 and TRBJ2-2): GAGVSQSPRYKVTKRGQDVALRCDPISGHVSLYWYRQALGQGPEFLTYFNYEAQQDKSGLPNDRFSAERPEGSISTLTIQRTEQRDSAMYRCASSLESPNTGELFFGEGSRLTVL.

This clonotype was observed many times. This chain links TRBV29-1 with TRBJ2-5; the match to TRBD1 covers 8 bases. Trimming cost V 7 bases and J 3 bases; bases outside gene matches: 16. CDR1 and CDR2 (germline): SQVTM, ANQGSEA. The CDR3 spans 16 residues. The CDR3 DNA reads as TGCAGCGGTGGACAGGGTGCAGGAACAGGGAAAGAGACCCAGTACTTC. This encodes CSGGQGAGTGKETQYF.

The chain combines TRBV2 with TRBJ1-1; unclear D gene. This CDR3 spans 12 amino acids. V lost 4 bases and J lost 10, with 13 bases in between. CDR1 is SNHLY and CDR2 is FYNNEI in the germline V gene. Here the CDR3 DNA reads TGTGCCAGCAGTGTTTTGGTTGGGGTAGCTTTCTTT. It codes for CASSVLVGVAFF.